This T cell receptor beta chain was found in a study of cytomegalovirus exposure and HLA in healthy donors. Losses at the gene ends were 5 bases for V and 1 base for J; bases not matched to a gene: 2. Germline V CDR1 and CDR2: SQVTM, ANQGSEA. This CDR3 comprises 13 residues. Comment on this clone: The antigen remains unidentified. Distinct nucleotide sequences in the sample also encode this CDR3.

Vbeta (60) and Jbeta (13) primers were used in the PCR. Profiling relied on immunoSEQ multiplex PCR, and the TCRdb table lists in-frame clones only, not all of them. This sample yields under 110,000 clones, of which 71% are seen a single time; approximately 2.8% belongs to the top ten. Study results and caveats: For presence/absence analyses, sequencing depth was assumed to be roughly uniform across donors. Another analysis was done later, and it associated around 17,000 TCR beta sequences with HLA alleles at 0.05 false discovery rate.

The receptor comes from a female donor in good health and CMV-seronegative. V is TRBV29-1 and J is TRBJ1-1, with 9 bases matching TRBD1. The specimen sequenced was PBMCs. The CDR3 here is CSVHRGQNTEAFF. DNA for the CDR3: TGCAGCGTTCACAGGGGGCAGAACACTGAAGCTTTCTTT. The variable domain in full, with the rest retrieved from reference TRBV29-1 and TRBJ1-1, is SAVISQKPSRDICQRGTSLTIQCQVDSQVTMMFWYRQQPGQSLTLIATANQGSEATYESGFVIDKFPISRPNLTFSTLTVSNMSPEDSSIYLCSVHRGQNTEAFFGQGTRLTVV.